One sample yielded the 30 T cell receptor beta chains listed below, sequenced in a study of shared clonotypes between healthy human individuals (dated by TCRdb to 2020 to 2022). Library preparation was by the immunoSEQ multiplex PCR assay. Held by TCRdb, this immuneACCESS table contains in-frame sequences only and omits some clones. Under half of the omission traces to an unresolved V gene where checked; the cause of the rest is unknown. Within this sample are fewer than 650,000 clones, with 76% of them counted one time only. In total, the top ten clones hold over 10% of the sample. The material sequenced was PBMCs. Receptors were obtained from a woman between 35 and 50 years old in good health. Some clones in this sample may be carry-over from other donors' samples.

The CDR3, as DNA: TGTGCCAGTACTACCCCGGGACAGGGGTTCGGGGAGCTGTTTTTT. Amino acids: CASTTPGQGFGELFF. This chain uses TRBV19 with TRBJ2-2; the match to TRBD1 covers 10 bases. The ends lost 7 bases at V and 7 bases at J; junction bases unmatched: 9. Germline CDR1 LNHDA, CDR2 SQIVND (reference sequence). The CDR3 contains 15 residues.

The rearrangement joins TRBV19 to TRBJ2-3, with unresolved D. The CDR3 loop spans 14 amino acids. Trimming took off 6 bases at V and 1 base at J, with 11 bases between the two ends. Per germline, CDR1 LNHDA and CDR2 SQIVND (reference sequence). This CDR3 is CASSPVGRTDTQYF. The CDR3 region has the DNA TGTGCCAGTAGCCCGGTAGGCCGCACAGATACGCAGTATTTT.

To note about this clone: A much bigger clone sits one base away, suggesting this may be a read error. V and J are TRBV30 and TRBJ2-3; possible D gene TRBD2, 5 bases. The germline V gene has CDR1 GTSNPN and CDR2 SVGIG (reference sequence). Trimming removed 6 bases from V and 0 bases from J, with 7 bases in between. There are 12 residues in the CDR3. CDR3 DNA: TGTGCCTGCGGGATTAGCACAGATACGCAGTATTTT. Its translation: CACGISTDTQYF.

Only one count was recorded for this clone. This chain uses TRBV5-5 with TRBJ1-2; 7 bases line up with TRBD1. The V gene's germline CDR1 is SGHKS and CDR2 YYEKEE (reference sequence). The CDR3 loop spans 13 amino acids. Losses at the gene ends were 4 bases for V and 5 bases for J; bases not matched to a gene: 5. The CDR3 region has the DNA TGTGCCAGCAGCCAAACAGGGGTTTATGGCTACACCTTC. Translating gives CASSQTGVYGYTF.

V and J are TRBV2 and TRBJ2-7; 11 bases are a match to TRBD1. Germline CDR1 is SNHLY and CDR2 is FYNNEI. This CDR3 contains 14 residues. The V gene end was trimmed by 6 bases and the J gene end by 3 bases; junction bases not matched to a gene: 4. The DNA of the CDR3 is TGTGCCAGCAGGTTCGGGACAGGGGGCTACGAGCAGTACTTC. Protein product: CASRFGTGGYEQYF.

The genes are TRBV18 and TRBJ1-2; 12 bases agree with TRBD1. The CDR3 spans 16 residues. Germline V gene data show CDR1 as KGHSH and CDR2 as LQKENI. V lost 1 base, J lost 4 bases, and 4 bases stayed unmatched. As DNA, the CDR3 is TGTGCCAGCTCACCACGGGGACAGGGGGCAGGCTATGGCTACACCTTC. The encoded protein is CASSPRGQGAGYGYTF. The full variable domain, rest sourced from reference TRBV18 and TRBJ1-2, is NAGVMQNPRHLVRRRGQEARLRCSPMKGHSHVYWYRQLPEEGLKFMVYLQKENIIDESGMPKERFSAEFPKEGPSILRIQQVVRGDSAAYFCASSPRGQGAGYGYTFGSGTRLTVV.

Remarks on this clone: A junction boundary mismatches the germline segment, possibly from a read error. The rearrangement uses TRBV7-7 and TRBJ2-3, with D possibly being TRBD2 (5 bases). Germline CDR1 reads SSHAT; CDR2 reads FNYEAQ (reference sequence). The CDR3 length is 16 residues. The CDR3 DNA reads TGTGCTAGCAGCCCTGATCTAGCAGACCAAACAGATACGCAGTATTTT. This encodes CASSPDLADQTDTQYF. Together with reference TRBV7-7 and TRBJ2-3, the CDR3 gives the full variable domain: GAGVSQSPRYKVTKRGQDVTLRCDPISSHATLYWYQQALGQGPEFLTYFNYEAQPDKSGLPSDRFSAERPEGSISTLTIQRTEQRDSAMYRCASSPDLADQTDTQYFGPGTRLTVL.

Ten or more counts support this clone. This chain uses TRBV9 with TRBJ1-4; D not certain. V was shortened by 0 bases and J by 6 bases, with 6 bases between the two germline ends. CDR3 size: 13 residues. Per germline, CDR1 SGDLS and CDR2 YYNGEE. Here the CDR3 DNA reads TGTGCCAGCAGCGTAGGGCAGCATGAAAAACTGTTTTTT. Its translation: CASSVGQHEKLFF.

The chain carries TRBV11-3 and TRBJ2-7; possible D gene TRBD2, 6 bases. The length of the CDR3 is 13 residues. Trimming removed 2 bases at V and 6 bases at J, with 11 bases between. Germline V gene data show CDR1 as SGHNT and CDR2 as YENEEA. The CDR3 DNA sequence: TGTGCCAGCAGCTTAAGGCAGGGACTCGAGCAGTACTTC. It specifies CASSLRQGLEQYF.

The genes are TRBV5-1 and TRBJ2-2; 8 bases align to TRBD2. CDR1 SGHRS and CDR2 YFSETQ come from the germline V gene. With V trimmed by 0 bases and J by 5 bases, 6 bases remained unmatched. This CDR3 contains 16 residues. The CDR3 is CASSLAGGPRTGELFF. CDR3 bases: TGCGCCAGCAGCTTGGCGGGAGGGCCGCGTACCGGGGAGCTGTTTTTT.

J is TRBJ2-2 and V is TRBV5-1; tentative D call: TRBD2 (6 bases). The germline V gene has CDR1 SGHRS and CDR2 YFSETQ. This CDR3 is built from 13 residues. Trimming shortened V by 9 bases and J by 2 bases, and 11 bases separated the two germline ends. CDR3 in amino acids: CATGDLNTGELFF. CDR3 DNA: TGCGCCACCGGGGACTTAAACACCGGGGAGCTGTTTTTT.

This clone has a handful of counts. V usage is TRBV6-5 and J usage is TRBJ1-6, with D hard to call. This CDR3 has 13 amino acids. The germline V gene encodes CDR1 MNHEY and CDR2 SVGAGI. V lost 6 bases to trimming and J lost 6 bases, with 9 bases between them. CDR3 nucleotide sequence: TGTGCCAGCAGGCGGGATCTTAATTCACCCCTCCACTTT. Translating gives CASRRDLNSPLHF.

The CDR3 DNA reads as TGTGCCAGCTCACCACGCAGAGGCTCCCAACTTTCCTACGAGCAGTACTTC. Amino acid sequence: CASSPRRGSQLSYEQYF. The chain links TRBV18 to TRBJ2-7, with no clear D. The V gene lost 1 base and the J gene lost 1 base, with 17 bases spanning the gap. This CDR3 region has 17 residues. From germline, CDR1 is KGHSH and CDR2 LQKENI.

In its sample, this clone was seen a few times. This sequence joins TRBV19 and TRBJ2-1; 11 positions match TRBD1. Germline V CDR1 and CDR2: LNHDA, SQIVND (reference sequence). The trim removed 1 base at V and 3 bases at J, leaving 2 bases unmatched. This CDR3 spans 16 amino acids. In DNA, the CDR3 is TGTGCCAGTAGTATAGCGGGGACAGGGGGCTACAATGAGCAGTTCTTC. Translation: CASSIAGTGGYNEQFF.

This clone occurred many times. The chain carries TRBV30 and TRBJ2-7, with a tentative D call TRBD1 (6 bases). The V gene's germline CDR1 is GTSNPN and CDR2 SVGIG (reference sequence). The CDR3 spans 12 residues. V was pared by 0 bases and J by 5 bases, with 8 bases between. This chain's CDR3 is CAWSVHRDEQYF. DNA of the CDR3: TGTGCCTGGAGTGTACACAGGGACGAGCAGTACTTC. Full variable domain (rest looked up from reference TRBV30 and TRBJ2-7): SQTIHQWPATLVQPVGSPLSLECTVEGTSNPNLYWYRQAAGRGLQLLFYSVGIGQISSEVPQNLSASRPQDRQFILSSKKLLLSDSGFYLCAWSVHRDEQYFGPGTRLTVT.

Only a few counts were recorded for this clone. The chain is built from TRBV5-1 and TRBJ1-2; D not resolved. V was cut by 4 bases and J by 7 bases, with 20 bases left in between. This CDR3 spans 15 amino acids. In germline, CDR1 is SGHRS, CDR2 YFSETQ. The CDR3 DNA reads TGCGCCAGCAGCCGAGGTAATACTGTAGAGGGTGGCTACACCTTC. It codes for CASSRGNTVEGGYTF.

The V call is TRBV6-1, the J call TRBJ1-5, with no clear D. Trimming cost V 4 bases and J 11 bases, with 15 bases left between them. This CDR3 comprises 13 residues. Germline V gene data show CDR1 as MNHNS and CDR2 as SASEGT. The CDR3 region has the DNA TGTGCCAGCAGTGCAGACGTGGATGGAGCCCAGCATTTT. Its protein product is CASSADVDGAQHF.

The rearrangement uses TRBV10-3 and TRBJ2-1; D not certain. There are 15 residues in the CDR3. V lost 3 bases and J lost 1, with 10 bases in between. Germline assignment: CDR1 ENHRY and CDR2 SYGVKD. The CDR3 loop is CAISDPRRSYNEQFF. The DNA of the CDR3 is TGTGCCATCAGTGACCCGCGGAGATCCTACAATGAGCAGTTCTTC.

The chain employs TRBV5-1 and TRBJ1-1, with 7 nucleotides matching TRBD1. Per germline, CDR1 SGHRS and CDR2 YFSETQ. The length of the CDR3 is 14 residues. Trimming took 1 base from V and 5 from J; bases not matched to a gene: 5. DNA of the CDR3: TGCGCCAGCAGCTTGACAGGGGAGGCAACTGAAGCTTTCTTT. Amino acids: CASSLTGEATEAFF.

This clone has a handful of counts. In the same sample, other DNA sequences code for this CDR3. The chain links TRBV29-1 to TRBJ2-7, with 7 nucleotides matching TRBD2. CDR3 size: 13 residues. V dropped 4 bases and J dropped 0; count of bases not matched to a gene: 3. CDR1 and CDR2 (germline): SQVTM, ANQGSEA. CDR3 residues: CSVGGGSSYEQYF. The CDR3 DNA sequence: TGCAGCGTTGGAGGCGGGAGCTCCTACGAGCAGTACTTC.

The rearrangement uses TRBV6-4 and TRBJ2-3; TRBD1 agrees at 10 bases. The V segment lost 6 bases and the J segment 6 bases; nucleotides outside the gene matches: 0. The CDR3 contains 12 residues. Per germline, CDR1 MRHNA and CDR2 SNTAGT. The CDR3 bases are TGTGCCAGCAGGGGACAGGGGGATACGCAGTATTTT. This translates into CASRGQGDTQYF.

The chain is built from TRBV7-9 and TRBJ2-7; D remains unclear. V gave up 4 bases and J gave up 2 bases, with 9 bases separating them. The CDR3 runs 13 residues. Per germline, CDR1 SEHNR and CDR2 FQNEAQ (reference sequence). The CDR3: CASSSDPAYEQYF. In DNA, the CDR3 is TGTGCCAGCAGCTCTGATCCAGCCTACGAGCAGTACTTC.

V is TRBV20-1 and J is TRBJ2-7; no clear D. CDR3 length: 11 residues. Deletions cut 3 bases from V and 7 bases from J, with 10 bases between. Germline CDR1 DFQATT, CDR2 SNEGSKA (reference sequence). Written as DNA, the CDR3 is TGCAGTGCTAGCTTCCTCCAAGAGCAGTACTTC. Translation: CSASFLQEQYF.

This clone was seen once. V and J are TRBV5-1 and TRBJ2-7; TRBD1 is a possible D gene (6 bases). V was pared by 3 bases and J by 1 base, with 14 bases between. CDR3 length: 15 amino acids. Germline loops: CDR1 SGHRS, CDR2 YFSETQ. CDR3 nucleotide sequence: TGCGCCAGCAGCTCCCATGGGGGCGGTTCCTACGAGCAGTACTTC. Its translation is CASSSHGGGSYEQYF.

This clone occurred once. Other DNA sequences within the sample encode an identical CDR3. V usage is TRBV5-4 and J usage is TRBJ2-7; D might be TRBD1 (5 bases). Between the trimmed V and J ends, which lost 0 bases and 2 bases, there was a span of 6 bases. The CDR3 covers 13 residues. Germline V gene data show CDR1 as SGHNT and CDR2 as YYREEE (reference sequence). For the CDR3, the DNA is TGTGCCAGCAGCTTGGCAGGGCCCTACGAGCAGTACTTC. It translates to CASSLAGPYEQYF.

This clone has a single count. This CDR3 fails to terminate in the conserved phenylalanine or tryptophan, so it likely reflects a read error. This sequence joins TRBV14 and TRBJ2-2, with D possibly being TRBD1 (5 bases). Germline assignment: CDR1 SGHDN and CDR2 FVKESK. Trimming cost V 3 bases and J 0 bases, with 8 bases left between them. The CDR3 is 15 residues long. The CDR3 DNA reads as TGTGCCAGCAGCCAGGCAGGGACGAACACCGGGGAGCTGTTTCTT. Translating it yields CASSQAGTNTGELFL.

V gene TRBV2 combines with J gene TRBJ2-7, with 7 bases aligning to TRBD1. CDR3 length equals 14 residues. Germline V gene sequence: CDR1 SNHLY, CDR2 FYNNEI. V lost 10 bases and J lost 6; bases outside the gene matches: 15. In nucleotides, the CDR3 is TGTGCCACCCAGCCCGGGACAGCCCTTGGCGAGCAGTACTTC. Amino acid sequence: CATQPGTALGEQYF.

CDR3 loop: CASRRQGPNQPQHF. Here the CDR3 DNA reads TGTGCCAGCAGGAGACAGGGTCCCAATCAGCCCCAGCATTTT. This sequence joins TRBV6-1 and TRBJ1-5; 7 bases are shared with TRBD1. Germline CDR1 MNHNS, CDR2 SASEGT. The CDR3 extends over 14 amino acids. Unmatched junction bases numbered 5, after V lost 6 bases and J lost 3 bases.

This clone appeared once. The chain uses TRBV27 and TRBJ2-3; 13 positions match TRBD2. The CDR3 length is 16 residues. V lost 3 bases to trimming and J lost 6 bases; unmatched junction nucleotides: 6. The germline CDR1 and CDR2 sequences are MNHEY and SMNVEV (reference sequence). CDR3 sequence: CASSFTLAGGGDTQYF. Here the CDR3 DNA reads TGTGCCAGCAGTTTCACACTAGCGGGAGGGGGGGATACGCAGTATTTT.

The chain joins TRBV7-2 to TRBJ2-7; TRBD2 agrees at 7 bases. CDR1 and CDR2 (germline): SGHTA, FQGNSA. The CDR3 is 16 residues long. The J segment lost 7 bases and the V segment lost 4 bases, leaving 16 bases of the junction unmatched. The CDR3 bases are TGTGCCAGCAGCTCTCTAGCGGCCCTCTACTCGGGGGAGCAGTACTTC. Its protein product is CASSSLAALYSGEQYF.